The clone carrying this T cell receptor beta chain was seen repeatedly, ten times or more. Its antigen is currently unknown. A 3' RACE protocol on RNA, with unique molecular identifiers, produced the TCR library. A single record per CDR3 protein comes from TCRdb applying MiXCR to the 3' RACE reads. The repertoire consists of about 89,000 distinct CDR3 sequences, with about 7.2% occurring once and the leading ten covering about 1.1%. In germline, CDR1 is MGHRA, CDR2 YSYEKL. Between the trimmed V and J ends, which lost 0 bases and 1 base, there was a span of 11 bases. CDR3 length equals 16 residues. This specimen comes from a study of HIV-infected children after antiretroviral therapy interruption. Looking at the study overall: All children had CD4+ count above 500 and viral load below 50 copies/ml. Recorded EBV and CMV exposure existed for most children.

Study results and caveats: The Gini coefficient of naive CD4+ repertoires rose, returning to baseline by 3 years.

As to treatment: PENTA 11 planned treatment interruption arm or continuous ART arm. From thawed PBMCs, naive CD4+ CD45RA+ CD45RO- T cells were sorted. The sequenced sample was CD45RA+ CD4+ T cells from PBMCs, pooled from several time points, obtained from a donor given antiretroviral therapy, either interrupted or continuous. Subset denoted: naive CD4+ CD45RA+ CD45RO- T cells. The J gene is TRBJ2-3, the V gene TRBV4-1; D not certain. This receptor was obtained from a pool of human donors with HIV. CDR3 sequence: CASSQERTGRTDTQYF. In nucleotides, the CDR3 is TGCGCCAGCAGCCAAGAACGGACGGGCCGCACAGATACGCAGTATTTT.